One sample yielded the 13 T cell receptor beta chains listed below, sequenced in a study of blood T cell repertoires in COVID-19. The repertoire was sequenced with immunoSEQ multiplex PCR; TCRdb's copy has only in-frame clones and lacks some. The sample gives 190,000 or so clones, approximately 86% of which show up once; 2% to 2.5% is in the top ten. The specimen sequenced was PBMCs or T cells enriched from blood (not recorded which). These receptor sequences come from a woman aged 25 to 39 who had recovered from COVID-19.

This rearrangement joins TRBV7-2 to TRBJ1-6; 11 positions match TRBD1. The germline V gene encodes CDR1 SGHTA and CDR2 FQGNSA. The ends lost 5 bases at V and 4 bases at J; junction bases unmatched: 7. The CDR3 has 17 residues. As DNA, the CDR3 is TGTGCCAGCAGCCTGGGAGGACAGGGGGCGTATAATTCACCCCTCCACTTT. It specifies CASSLGGQGAYNSPLHF.

V usage is TRBV13 and J usage is TRBJ1-2; 8 bases are a match to TRBD1. Germline CDR1 PRHDT, CDR2 FYEKMQ (reference sequence). V trimming: 5 bases; J trimming: 4 bases; junction bases outside the gene matches: 6. The CDR3 sequence is 14 residues long. The CDR3 sequence: CASSVRGPIYGYTF. CDR3 in DNA: TGTGCCAGCAGCGTCAGGGGGCCTATCTATGGCTACACCTTC.

Only one count was recorded for this clone. The genes are TRBV9 and TRBJ2-2, with D possibly matching TRBD1 (6 bases). CDR3 length equals 15 residues. CDR1 is SGDLS and CDR2 is YYNGEE in the germline V gene. Deletions cut 3 bases from V and 7 bases from J, with 16 bases between. CDR3 loop: CASSEGDAWDGELFF. DNA of the CDR3: TGTGCCAGCAGCGAGGGGGACGCGTGGGACGGGGAGCTGTTTTTT.

This chain joins TRBV3-1 (or the pseudogene TRBV3-2) and TRBJ2-1; 11 bases map to TRBD1. V lost 4 bases and J lost 8; bases outside the gene matches: 7. This CDR3 spans 15 amino acids. Germline V gene lookup returns CDR1 LGHDT and CDR2 YNNKEL (reference sequence). CDR3 residues: CASSPGQGEGDEQFF. The DNA for the CDR3 is TGTGCCAGCAGCCCGGGACAGGGGGAAGGGGATGAGCAGTTCTTC.

The V and J genes are TRBV6-5 and TRBJ2-7; TRBD1 might be the D (7 bases). This CDR3 has 14 amino acids. V was shortened by 6 bases and J by 0 bases, with 12 bases between the two germline ends. Germline loops: CDR1 MNHEY, CDR2 SVGAGI. As DNA, the CDR3 is TGTGCCAGCAGCGCGGGACAGAGCTCCTACGAGCAGTACTTC. Amino acid sequence: CASSAGQSSYEQYF.

This chain joins TRBV6-5 and TRBJ1-2, with 7 bases that match TRBD1. With V trimmed by 1 base and J by 2 bases, 1 base remained unmatched. This CDR3 spans 14 amino acids. Germline V gives CDR1 MNHEY, CDR2 SVGAGI. The CDR3 DNA reads as TGTGCCAGCAGTTACTTACAGGGGAACTATGGCTACACCTTC. It encodes CASSYLQGNYGYTF.

This clone was detected once. V and J are TRBV3-1 (or the pseudogene TRBV3-2) and TRBJ1-1, with D hard to call. V was trimmed by 4 bases and J by 11 bases, leaving 17 bases between them. This CDR3 is built from 13 residues. CDR1 and CDR2 (germline): LGHDT, YNNKEL (reference sequence). Here the CDR3 DNA reads TGTGCCAGCAGCCCTCCAATCCCCGACGGGGCTTTCTTT. Its translation is CASSPPIPDGAFF.

This sequence joins TRBV10-3 and TRBJ1-1, with no clear D. The ends were cut back, 7 bases at V and 0 bases at J, with 9 bases in the middle. Germline V gives CDR1 ENHRY, CDR2 SYGVKD. This CDR3 has 13 residues. The CDR3 sequence: CAIKRQLNTEAFF. The CDR3 DNA reads TGTGCCATCAAGCGCCAGCTGAACACTGAAGCTTTCTTT.

This chain uses TRBV6-5 with TRBJ2-5; 7 nucleotides match TRBD2. CDR3 size: 14 residues. From germline, CDR1 is MNHEY and CDR2 SVGAGI. J was trimmed by 5 bases and V by 6 bases; bases with no gene match: 9. The CDR3 DNA reads TGTGCCAGCAGCGCCTTGTGGGGAGGGGAGACCCAGTACTTC. Amino acids: CASSALWGGETQYF.

The chain is built from TRBV9 and TRBJ2-3; 9 positions match TRBD2. This CDR3 spans 16 amino acids. After removal of 4 bases from V and 4 bases from J, the junction contained 10 bases not matched to a gene. The germline CDR1 and CDR2 sequences are SGDLS and YYNGEE. The CDR3 DNA sequence: TGTGCCAGCAGCACTCTGGGCGGGGGGGCTGCAGATACGCAGTATTTT. Protein sequence: CASSTLGGGAADTQYF.

The V call is TRBV12-3 or TRBV12-4, the J call TRBJ1-1; D gene uncertain. CDR3 length: 13 amino acids. The V gene lost 4 bases and the J gene lost 4 bases, with 10 bases spanning the gap. The CDR3 loop is CASSSVRSTEAFF. The CDR3 region has the DNA TGTGCCAGCAGTTCGGTCCGGTCCACTGAAGCTTTCTTT.

This clone was detected only a few times. The chain has TRBV27 and TRBJ2-7, with TRBD2 matching 12 bases. With 6 bases clipped from V and 7 bases from J, the junction kept 22 bases outside the gene matches. The CDR3 length is 19 residues. Germline lookup yields CDR1 MNHEY and CDR2 SMNVEV (reference sequence). Here the CDR3 DNA reads TGTGCCAGCAGCAGCCGAGCGGGGGGTTCTAGCGGGAGGGTGGGTGAGCAGTACTTC. This codes for CASSSRAGGSSGRVGEQYF.

The chain joins TRBV24-1 to TRBJ1-5; no clear D. Germline CDR1 KGHDR, CDR2 SFDVKD. V lost 4 bases and J 9 bases, leaving 6 bases between the germline ends. The CDR3 totals 11 residues. For the CDR3, the DNA is TGTGCCACCAGTGACCGAGGGCCCCAGCATTTT. It translates to CATSDRGPQHF.